The clone carrying this TCR beta chain was seen a handful of times. What it binds is not known. According to the study, TCR beta libraries were built with iRepertoire HTBI primers and CDR3-region Arm-PCR. TCRdb itself ran the multiplex PCR reads through MiXCR, one entry per CDR3 protein. The sample lists 360,000 or so distinct CDR3 sequences; roughly 23% were seen once. The data originate from a study of regulatory T cells in long-lasting Graves disease. The study's findings and limits: Persistent Graves' disease cases displayed lower TCR diversity than newly diagnosed ones. Among samples with persistent disease, TRBV28, TRBJ1-2 and TRBJ2-5 were favored.

Time point denoted: persistent/refractory GD, antithyroid drugs over 5 years with positive TRAb. RNA from PBMCs was the source of the TCR library. Under American Thyroid Association guidelines, Graves' disease was diagnosed. Trimming shortened V by 5 bases and J by 3 bases, and 11 bases separated the two germline ends. The CDR3 runs to 13 residues. Germline V CDR1 and CDR2: LNHDA, SQIVND (reference sequence). This TCR was recovered from a woman aged 35 to 49 with Graves disease. Sequencing used peripheral blood mononuclear cells (PBMCs), obtained when the disease was refractory, from a patient treated with antithyroid drugs. The chain couples TRBV19 to TRBJ2-7; no definite D call. DNA for the CDR3: TGTGCCAGTAGTGTAGTCATCGGCTACGAGCAGTACTTC. Amino acids: CASSVVIGYEQYF.